The clone carrying this TCR beta chain showed up just a few times. The data were obtained in a study of blood T cell repertoires in COVID-19. Study in general: Samples of COVID-19 (acute and convalescent) were obtained from the United States, Italy and Spain. PBMCs, B-cell-depleted T cells, or T cells provided the cDNA or gDNA that made up the material.

V lost 7 bases, J lost 11 bases, and 11 bases stayed unmatched. The CDR3 has 13 amino acids. In germline, CDR1 is MNHEY, CDR2 SMNVEV (reference sequence). As originally analysed: Reference gene primer amplification gave nucleated cell count estimates. Sequencing was performed with immunoSEQ multiplex PCR; in TCRdb, only in-frame clones are kept and a portion is missing. The DNA was the basis for D and trimming; V, J and clone size are from that table. The repertoire holds approximately 220,000 clones, with 70% to 90% as singletons. The specimen sequenced was peripheral blood. This chain connects TRBV27 to TRBJ1-1; 9 positions agree with TRBD1. The receptor comes from a man aged 50 to 59 who had recovered from COVID-19. The CDR3 loop is CASNRQGGPAAFF. CDR3 DNA sequence: TGTGCCAGCAACCGACAGGGGGGGCCGGCGGCTTTCTTT.